Included here is one T cell receptor beta chain sequence, with context. The data were taken from a study of blood T cell repertoires in COVID-19. This table comes from immunoSEQ multiplex PCR, and its TCRdb copy is limited to in-frame clones, with some not included. Here the sample spans hundreds of thousands of clones, approximately 90% being singletons. Allocation to cohorts depended on clinical history reported by the participants. The CDR3 extends over 16 amino acids. The germline V and J ends were trimmed by 6 bases and 3 bases, with 18 bases remaining between them. From germline, CDR1 is MNHEY and CDR2 SMNVEV (reference sequence).

Input material: PBMCs or T cells enriched from blood (not recorded which). V gene TRBV27 combines with J gene TRBJ1-5, with a possible D match to TRBD1 (6 bases). The receptor was isolated from a middle-aged woman who had recovered from COVID-19. The CDR3 bases are TGTGCCAGCAGGGGGGAGGGACACTCCTTCAATCAGCCCCAGCATTTT. Translated: CASRGEGHSFNQPQHF.